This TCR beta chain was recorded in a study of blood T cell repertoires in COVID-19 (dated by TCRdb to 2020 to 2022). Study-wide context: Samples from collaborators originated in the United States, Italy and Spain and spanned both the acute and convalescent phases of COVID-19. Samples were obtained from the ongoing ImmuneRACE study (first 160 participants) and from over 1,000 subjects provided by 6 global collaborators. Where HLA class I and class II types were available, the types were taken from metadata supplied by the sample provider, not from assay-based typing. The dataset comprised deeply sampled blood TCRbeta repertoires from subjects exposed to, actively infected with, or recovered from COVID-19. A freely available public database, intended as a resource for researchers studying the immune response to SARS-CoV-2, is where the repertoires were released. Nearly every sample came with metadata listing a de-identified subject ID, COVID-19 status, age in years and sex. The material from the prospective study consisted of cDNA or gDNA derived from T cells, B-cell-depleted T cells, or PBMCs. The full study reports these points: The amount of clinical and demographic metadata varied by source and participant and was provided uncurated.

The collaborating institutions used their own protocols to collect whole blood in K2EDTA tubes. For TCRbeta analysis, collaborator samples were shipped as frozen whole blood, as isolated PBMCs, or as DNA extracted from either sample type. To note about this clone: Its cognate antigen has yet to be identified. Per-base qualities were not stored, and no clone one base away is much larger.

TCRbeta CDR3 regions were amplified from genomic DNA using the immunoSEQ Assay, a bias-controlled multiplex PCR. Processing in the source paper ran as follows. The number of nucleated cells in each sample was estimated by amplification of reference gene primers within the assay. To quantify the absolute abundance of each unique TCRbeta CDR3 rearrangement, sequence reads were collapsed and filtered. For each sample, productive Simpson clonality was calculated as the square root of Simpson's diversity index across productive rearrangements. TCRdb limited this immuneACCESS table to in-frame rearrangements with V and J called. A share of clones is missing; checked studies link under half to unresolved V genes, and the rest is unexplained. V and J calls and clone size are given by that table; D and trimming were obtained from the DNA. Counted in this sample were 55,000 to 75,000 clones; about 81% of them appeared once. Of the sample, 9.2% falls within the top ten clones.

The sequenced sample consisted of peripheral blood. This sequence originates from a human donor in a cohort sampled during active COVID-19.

The nucleotide sequence is given as TGTGCCAATATACCAGGGGTCGGGACCCAGTACTTC. Translated, it gives CANIPGVGTQYF. Here the chain combines TRBV19 and TRBJ2-5, with TRBD1 perhaps the D gene, on 6 matching bases. CDR1 and CDR2 were assigned from the germline V gene (reference sequence) as LNHDA and SQIVND. Deletion took 10 bases off V and 7 bases off J, with a span of 16 bases between the germline ends. The CDR3 runs 12 residues from the cysteine to the phenylalanine. The DNA shown is the 36-base CDR3, in frame from base 1.